This TCR beta chain comes out of a study of prognosis after radiotherapy for stage I lung cancer. Study-level background: The study gave no patient concurrent therapy with stereotactic body radiotherapy.

CDR3 length equals 14 residues. Trimming pared 0 bases from V and 14 bases from J, leaving 17 bases between. Germline assignment: CDR1 SGHRS and CDR2 YFSETQ. Amplification of the TCR beta CDR3 (from genomic DNA) was done by two-round multiplex PCR. Round one of PCR was performed, and it used primers specific to each TRBV and TRBJ gene. A single record per CDR3 protein comes from TCRdb applying MiXCR to the multiplex PCR reads. The sample has tens of thousands of distinct CDR3 sequences; around a quarter are singletons. This clonotype occurred many times. The chain carries TRBV5-1 and TRBJ1-4; possible D gene TRBD1, 6 bases. Source: PBMCs, taken before or after stereotactic body radiation therapy (not recorded which). The TCR comes from a donor of 50 years or more with non-small cell lung cancer. CDR3 protein: CASSLGQVDNGLFF. In nucleotides, the CDR3 is TGCGCCAGCAGCTTGGGACAGGTCGATAACGGCCTGTTTTTT.